Following are 28 T cell receptor beta chains from one sample sequenced in a study of CD8 T cells in ankylosing spondylitis. MiXCR, applied by TCRdb to the 5' RACE reads, yields one record per CDR3 protein. This table has a few hundred thousand distinct CDR3 sequences, approximately 20% appearing once. Overall study results and limits: Made up of about eight highly homologous variants, a TCR beta motif appeared characteristic of ankylosing spondylitis blood.

These receptors' antigens are unknown. Sequencing input: blood, either unsorted or a sorted T cell fraction (not recorded which). These TCRs come from a male donor with ankylosing spondylitis.

This clonotype was seen a few times. The V gene is TRBV29-1, the J gene TRBJ2-1, with TRBD2 matching over 8 bases. The CDR3 runs to 16 residues. J lost 2 bases, V lost 5 bases, and 11 bases had no gene match. CDR1 SQVTM and CDR2 ANQGSEA come from the germline V gene. The CDR3 protein is CSVRDSGGGPYNEQFF. For the CDR3, the DNA is TGCAGCGTTCGGGATTCTGGCGGGGGGCCCTACAATGAGCAGTTCTTC.

The V gene is TRBV7-9, the J gene TRBJ2-1, with 16 nucleotides matching TRBD2. Per germline, CDR1 SEHNR and CDR2 FQNEAQ (reference sequence). V gave up 5 bases and J gave up 8 bases; unmatched junction bases: 6. The CDR3 sequence is 16 residues long. Here the CDR3 reads CASSEGTSGRGDEQFF. CDR3 nucleotide sequence: TGTGCCAGCAGCGAGGGGACTAGCGGGAGGGGTGATGAGCAGTTCTTC.

This clonotype was counted at least ten times. J is TRBJ2-7 and V is TRBV20-1; the D is unclear. V dropped 1 base and J dropped 2 bases, with 15 bases sitting between them. Germline loops: CDR1 DFQATT, CDR2 SNEGSKA (reference sequence). The CDR3 totals 15 residues. CDR3 DNA: TGCAGTGCTAGAGCACCCGATCATAATACCTACGAGCAGTACTTC. It yields the protein CSARAPDHNTYEQYF.

The chain joins TRBV6-1 to TRBJ2-2; D not resolved. CDR3 size: 14 residues. Deletions cut 7 bases from V and 6 bases from J, with 15 bases between. Germline V gives CDR1 MNHNS, CDR2 SASEGT. The CDR3 region has the DNA TGTGCCAGCACCTTGCTAAGCCTCTCCGGGGAGCTGTTTTTT. Protein: CASTLLSLSGELFF.

This clonotype was counted many times. The rearrangement links TRBV29-1 to TRBJ2-1; 9 bases agree with TRBD1. The V gene's germline CDR1 is SQVTM and CDR2 ANQGSEA. The CDR3 covers 13 residues. The junction had 5 bases not matched to a gene; V was cut back by 7 bases and J by 4 bases. The CDR3 region has the DNA TGCAGCGACTGGACAGGGGATTACAATGAGCAGTTCTTC. Protein sequence: CSDWTGDYNEQFF.

In this sample, this clonotype turned up a few times. The J gene is TRBJ2-3, the V gene TRBV4-2, with TRBD2 identical over 7 bases. Germline lookup yields CDR1 LGHNA and CDR2 YNFKEQ. The trim removed 1 base at V and 1 base at J, leaving 5 bases unmatched. The CDR3 extends over 16 amino acids. The CDR3 bases are TGTGCCAGCAGCCAAGTGCCCGCGGGGGGCACAGATACGCAGTATTTT. This translates into CASSQVPAGGTDTQYF.

This clonotype occurred a few times. CDR3 sequence: CASSQDLVRRNTEAFF. CDR3 nucleotides: TGCGCCAGCAGCCAAGATCTGGTACGTAGGAACACTGAAGCTTTCTTT. The chain is built from TRBV4-1 and TRBJ1-1, with no clear D. This CDR3 spans 16 amino acids. Germline V lookup: CDR1 MGHRA, CDR2 YSYEKL. Deletions cut 0 bases from V and 1 base from J, with 12 bases between.

This clonotype was recorded once. The chain recombines TRBV19 with TRBJ2-2, with D tentatively TRBD1 (5 bases). There are 13 residues in the CDR3. Germline assignment: CDR1 LNHDA and CDR2 SQIVND (reference sequence). The V end was cut by 11 bases, the J end by 4 bases, with 14 bases between. The CDR3 DNA follows: TGTGCCTCAATGGGGCCGCGCACCGGGGAGCTGTTTTTT. This encodes CASMGPRTGELFF.

The CDR3 sequence is CSARPGGNTIYF. CDR3 DNA: TGCAGTGCTAGGCCAGGAGGAAACACCATATATTTT. The chain links TRBV20-1 to TRBJ1-3, with no clear D. The CDR3 has 12 amino acids. Trimming took 3 bases from V and 4 from J, leaving 7 bases between them. CDR1 DFQATT and CDR2 SNEGSKA come from the germline V gene (reference sequence).

This clonotype showed up just a few times. The V and J genes are TRBV5-5 and TRBJ2-7; D assignment may be TRBD1 or TRBD2 (5 bases each). The V end was cut by 4 bases, the J end by 1 base, with 12 bases between. Per germline, CDR1 SGHKS and CDR2 YYEKEE (reference sequence). This CDR3 has 14 amino acids. The CDR3 reads CASSKRDGSYEQYF. DNA of the CDR3: TGTGCCAGCAGCAAGAGGGACGGTTCCTACGAGCAGTACTTC.

This clonotype was seen ten or more times. The chain employs TRBV5-1 and TRBJ1-2, with D hard to call. V was shortened by 0 bases and J by 7 bases, with 10 bases between the two germline ends. This CDR3 contains 13 residues. Germline CDR1 reads SGHRS; CDR2 reads YFSETQ. The CDR3 nucleotides are TGCGCCAGCAGCTTGGTCCCCGTGGGTGGCTACACCTTC. It translates to CASSLVPVGGYTF.

This clonotype was recorded only once. The germline gene is not matched at one end of the junction; a read error may be the cause. V gene TRBV7-2 combines with J gene TRBJ1-4; 8 bases match TRBD1. This CDR3 is built from 14 residues. The germline V gene encodes CDR1 SGHTA and CDR2 FQGNSA. The CDR3 here is CASSFQGANEKLYF. As DNA, the CDR3 is TGTGCCAGCAGCTTTCAGGGGGCTAATGAAAAACTGTATTTT.

The chain couples TRBV7-2 to TRBJ2-3; 11 positions agree with TRBD2. Per germline, CDR1 SGHTA and CDR2 FQGNSA. The junction had 4 bases not matched to a gene; V was cut back by 3 bases and J by 2 bases. The CDR3 runs to 16 residues. The CDR3 reads CASSFGTSGTTDTQYF. CDR3 coding DNA: TGTGCCAGCAGCTTCGGGACTAGCGGAACCACAGATACGCAGTATTTT.

This clonotype has a handful of counts. The chain links TRBV12-3 or TRBV12-4 to TRBJ2-5; D perhaps matches TRBD2 (5 bases). Trimming left V 6 bases short and J 1 base short, with 12 bases between. The CDR3 covers 14 residues. CDR3 coding DNA: TGTGCCAGCAGCCTCAGCGGCACCCAAGAGACCCAGTACTTC. It yields the protein CASSLSGTQETQYF.

V is TRBV20-1 and J is TRBJ2-3, with 8 positions matching TRBD2. V was pared by 4 bases and J by 5 bases, with 8 bases of the junction left unmatched. This CDR3 has 14 amino acids. Germline loops: CDR1 DFQATT, CDR2 SNEGSKA (reference sequence). CDR3 loop: CSATSGGARDTQYF. CDR3 in DNA: TGCAGTGCTACATCCGGGGGGGCTAGAGATACGCAGTATTTT.

This clonotype has more than one count but fewer than ten. One junction end does not reproduce the germline sequence, and a read error may be involved. The V gene is TRBV7-8, the J gene TRBJ2-5; D remains unclear. Germline V lookup: CDR1 SGHVS, CDR2 FQNEAQ. This CDR3 region has 8 residues. The CDR3 loop reads CASSLADF. The CDR3 coding sequence is TGTGCCAGCAGCTTAGCCGACTTC.

This clonotype was counted a few times. This sequence joins TRBV7-9 and TRBJ2-7; tentatively, D is TRBD1 (6 bases). CDR1 SEHNR and CDR2 FQNEAQ come from the germline V gene (reference sequence). Trimming left V 1 base short and J 1 base short, with 11 bases between. The CDR3 loop spans 15 amino acids. The CDR3 DNA reads as TGTGCCAGCAGCTTAGGGACAGCTATTTCCTACGAGCAGTACTTC. It translates to CASSLGTAISYEQYF.

This clonotype occurred a few times. The gene calls are TRBV24-1 and TRBJ2-2; the match to TRBD1 covers 9 bases. The CDR3 covers 16 residues. V lost 3 bases to trimming and J lost 3 bases; unmatched junction nucleotides: 4. CDR1 is KGHDR and CDR2 is SFDVKD in the germline V gene. This CDR3 reads CATSDRDRDYTGELFF. CDR3 sequence (DNA): TGTGCCACCAGTGATCGGGACAGGGACTACACCGGGGAGCTGTTTTTT.

The rearrangement links TRBV6-2 or TRBV6-3 to TRBJ2-7; D gene uncertain. The CDR3 consists of 16 residues. Trimming shortened V by 0 bases and J by 0 bases, and 12 bases separated the two germline ends. The germline gives CDR1 MNHEY, CDR2 SVGEGT. The CDR3: CASSYSRQRRSYEQYF. The DNA for the CDR3 is TGTGCCAGCAGTTACTCTCGGCAGAGACGCTCCTACGAGCAGTACTTC.

In its sample, this clonotype was seen a few times. The chain uses TRBV12-3 or TRBV12-4 and TRBJ1-4; D gene ambiguous. The CDR3 is made up of 16 amino acids. V gave up 6 bases and J gave up 4 bases, with 18 bases separating them. Written as DNA, the CDR3 is TGTGCCAGCAGCTTTAGGCCGGGAAGCCTTAATGAAAAACTGTTTTTT. This translates into CASSFRPGSLNEKLFF.

The chain is built from TRBV27 and TRBJ2-1; no definite D call. CDR3 length: 15 amino acids. Trimming took off 5 bases at V and 3 bases at J, with 14 bases between the two ends. Germline V gene sequence: CDR1 MNHEY, CDR2 SMNVEV (reference sequence). CDR3 sequence reads: CASSESPADYNEQFF. The CDR3 nucleotides are TGTGCCAGCAGTGAATCCCCCGCGGACTACAATGAGCAGTTCTTC.

This chain joins TRBV29-1 and TRBJ2-7; 8 bases are shared with TRBD1. This CDR3 contains 16 residues. V was clipped by 1 base and J by 2 bases; unmatched bases: 10. Germline V gene sequence: CDR1 SQVTM, CDR2 ANQGSEA. The CDR3 is CSVEGTPGTGAYEQYF. DNA for the CDR3: TGCAGCGTTGAAGGCACACCCGGGACAGGCGCCTACGAGCAGTACTTC.

This chain connects TRBV5-4 to TRBJ2-2; 10 bases line up with TRBD2. V lost 4 bases, J lost 0 bases, and 3 bases stayed unmatched. Germline CDR1 is SGHNT and CDR2 is YYREEE (reference sequence). The CDR3 has 16 amino acids. This CDR3 is CASSPTSGANTGELFF. The CDR3 DNA reads TGTGCCAGCAGCCCTACTAGCGGGGCGAACACCGGGGAGCTGTTTTTT.

Only a few counts were recorded for this clonotype. In nucleotides, the CDR3 is TGTGCCAGCAGCTGGAGTGGGGTTGAAGCTTTCTTT. Amino acid sequence: CASSWSGVEAFF. The V gene is TRBV7-9, the J gene TRBJ1-1; D is unclear. The CDR3 runs to 12 residues. The V end lost 4 bases, the J end lost 7 bases, and 10 bases lay between the germline ends. Germline-derived CDR1 and CDR2 are SEHNR and FQNEAQ (reference sequence).

This clonotype was detected only a few times. The chain combines TRBV28 with TRBJ2-5; TRBD1 might be the D (6 bases). Trimming left V 7 bases short and J 1 base short, with 13 bases between. Germline CDR1 is MDHEN and CDR2 is SYDVKM. This CDR3 comprises 14 residues. The CDR3 protein is CASKGETIQETQYF. DNA of the CDR3: TGTGCCAGCAAGGGGGAAACCATCCAAGAGACCCAGTACTTC.

In its sample, this clonotype was seen a few times. This rearrangement joins TRBV6-1 to TRBJ1-1; D gene uncertain. The CDR3 totals 14 residues. Trimming removed 4 bases at V and 2 bases at J, with 11 bases between. Germline V gene sequence: CDR1 MNHNS, CDR2 SASEGT. CDR3 sequence reads: CASSVGGENTEAFF. CDR3 DNA: TGTGCCAGCAGTGTCGGTGGCGAAAACACTGAAGCTTTCTTT.

In nucleotides, the CDR3 is TGTGCCAGCAGTGAAGCGAGCTATGGCTACACCTTC. It specifies CASSEASYGYTF. The chain has TRBV2 and TRBJ1-2; D uncertain. Trimming removed 0 bases at V and 4 bases at J, with 3 bases between. Germline V gene sequence: CDR1 SNHLY, CDR2 FYNNEI. The CDR3 covers 12 residues.

The CDR3, as DNA: TGTGCCAGCAAGGGAGACAGGGAACGGAATGATGGCTACACCTTC. This gives the protein CASKGDRERNDGYTF. V gene TRBV7-9 combines with J gene TRBJ1-2; TRBD1 agrees at 7 bases. The CDR3 runs 15 residues. V trimming: 7 bases; J trimming: 6 bases; junction bases outside the gene matches: 14. CDR1 and CDR2 (germline): SEHNR, FQNEAQ (reference sequence).